A selection of T cell receptor beta chains follows, all from one sample in a study of blood T cell repertoires in COVID-19. TCRdb's table, derived via immunoSEQ multiplex PCR, lists solely in-frame clones and lacks some. This sample has under 300,000 clones, with 84% found just once. The sample comprised peripheral blood. These receptors were obtained from a man aged 35 to 55 who had recovered from COVID-19. CDR3s leave out the opening cysteine and the closing phenylalanine or tryptophan. The order of the fields is J gene, V gene, CDR3 protein.

j_call: TRBJ2-7
v_call: TRBV6-5
cdr3_aa: ASSRSGSSYEQY

j_call: TRBJ2-5
v_call: TRBV6-2/TRBV6-3
cdr3_aa: ASSPGDRDQETQY

j_call: TRBJ1-1
v_call: TRBV19
cdr3_aa: ASSVTFSGDTEAF

j_call: TRBJ2-7
v_call: TRBV4-1
cdr3_aa: ASSQGSKEYEQY

j_call: TRBJ1-5
v_call: TRBV30
cdr3_aa: AWSVFGRNSNQPQH

j_call: TRBJ2-7
v_call: TRBV29-1
cdr3_aa: SVGDDRGEQY

j_call: TRBJ2-7
v_call: TRBV6-5
cdr3_aa: ASSFSTAGSYEQY

j_call: TRBJ1-5
v_call: TRBV12-3/TRBV12-4
cdr3_aa: ASSLGLHQPQH

j_call: TRBJ2-7
v_call: TRBV7-2
cdr3_aa: ASSLDRYSYEQY

j_call: TRBJ2-7
v_call: TRBV10-1
cdr3_aa: ASSTGQTYEQY

j_call: TRBJ1-5
v_call: TRBV19
cdr3_aa: ASSRREQGSNQPQH

j_call: TRBJ1-2
v_call: TRBV5-4
cdr3_aa: ASSFGGKGGYT

j_call: TRBJ2-2
v_call: TRBV4-3
cdr3_aa: ASSQDRAGQNTGELF

j_call: TRBJ1-6
v_call: TRBV6-4
cdr3_aa: ASSALTGGASPLH

j_call: TRBJ2-7
v_call: TRBV12-3/TRBV12-4
cdr3_aa: ASSTTGPYEQY

j_call: TRBJ2-1
v_call: TRBV6-5
cdr3_aa: ASSYWRGQAYNEQF

j_call: TRBJ2-1
v_call: TRBV11-2
cdr3_aa: ASSLSYGTTVEQF

j_call: TRBJ1-6
v_call: TRBV5-1
cdr3_aa: ASSLGQGFGSPLH

j_call: TRBJ2-2
v_call: TRBV6-1
cdr3_aa: ASSVHPTDFSTGELF

j_call: TRBJ1-1
v_call: TRBV4-1
cdr3_aa: ASSQERGGTEAF

j_call: TRBJ1-1
v_call: TRBV5-4
cdr3_aa: ASSLVQGPNMNTEAF

j_call: TRBJ2-7
v_call: TRBV14
cdr3_aa: ASSRTGRYEQY

j_call: TRBJ1-2
v_call: TRBV4-1
cdr3_aa: ASSHQTGGNYGYT

j_call: TRBJ2-3
v_call: TRBV2
cdr3_aa: ASSESVWGTDTDTQY

j_call: TRBJ2-7
v_call: TRBV7-2
cdr3_aa: ASSPIGTGPGYEQY